The source of this T cell receptor beta chain is a study of shared clonotypes between healthy human individuals. The authors ran the assay at deep level. Generated by immunoSEQ multiplex PCR, the TCRdb table keeps only in-frame clones and is missing some. The repertoire includes a few million clones, approximately 95% of them detected once, and 0.1% to 0.15% sits in the top ten. General study findings and limits: It was expected that sequencing depth would affect clonotype sharing among donors.

The CDR3 is 16 amino acids. Trimming shortened V by 0 bases and J by 2 bases, and 13 bases separated the two germline ends. The germline V gene has CDR1 SGHVS and CDR2 FNYEAQ. As regards this clone: The antigen remains undetermined.

The study drew its donors from healthy HIV-negative adults without recent acute infections or vaccinations. Naive CD4+ cells were CD45RA-selected; the remaining cells were memory. V usage is TRBV7-6 and J usage is TRBJ1-2; no firm D call. The sequence was obtained from a man aged 18 to 29 in good health. The source material was naive CD4+ T cells sorted from blood. Subset in this sample: CD45RA+ positively selected. CDR3 amino acids: CASSLAIGNSNYGYTF. DNA of the CDR3: TGTGCCAGCAGCTTAGCAATCGGGAATTCGAACTATGGCTACACCTTC.